This TCR beta chain was retrieved from a study of blood T cell repertoires in COVID-19. Enrolled through a virtual design, the participants were between roughly 18 and 95 years of age and came from 24 US areas. Cohorts were assigned according to the clinical history that participants reported. Germline values: CDR1 MNHEY, CDR2 SVGEGT. The CDR3 is 16 residues long. V lost 0 bases and J lost 2, with 13 bases in between. Here immunoSEQ multiplex PCR was the method, and the copy in TCRdb shows in-frame clones only, minus some. The table shows fewer than 300,000 clones, with about 93% occurring only once. The material sequenced was PBMCs or T cells enriched from blood (not recorded which). This rearrangement joins TRBV6-2 or TRBV6-3 to TRBJ1-2; D ambiguous. The receptor comes from a woman aged 30 to 39 who had recovered from COVID-19. Here the CDR3 reads CASSYSISSGNYGYTF. CDR3 nucleotide sequence: TGTGCCAGCAGTTACTCGATATCCAGCGGCAACTATGGCTACACCTTC.